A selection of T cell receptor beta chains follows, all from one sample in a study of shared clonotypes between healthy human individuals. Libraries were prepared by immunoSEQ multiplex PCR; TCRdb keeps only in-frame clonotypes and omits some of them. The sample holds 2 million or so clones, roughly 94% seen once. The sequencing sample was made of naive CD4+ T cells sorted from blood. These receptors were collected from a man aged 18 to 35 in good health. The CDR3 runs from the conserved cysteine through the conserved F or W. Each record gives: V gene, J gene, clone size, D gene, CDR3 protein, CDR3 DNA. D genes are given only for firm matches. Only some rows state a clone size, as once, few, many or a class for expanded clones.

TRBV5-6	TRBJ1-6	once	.	CASSLRTLNSPLHF	TGTGCCAGCAGCCTCCGGACTTTAAATTCACCCCTCCACTTT
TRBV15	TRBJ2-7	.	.	CATSRVQQGPYEQYF	TGTGCCACCAGCAGAGTTCAACAGGGTCCGTACGAGCAGTACTTC
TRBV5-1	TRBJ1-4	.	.	CASSLGGLPSEKLFF	TGCGCCAGCAGCCTGGGCGGGCTCCCCTCCGAAAAACTGTTTTTT
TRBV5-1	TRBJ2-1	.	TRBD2	CASSFGPSSGGLQFF	TGCGCCAGCAGTTTTGGCCCTTCTAGCGGGGGGCTACAGTTCTTC
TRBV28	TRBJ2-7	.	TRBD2	CASSLLEGTSGSLEQYF	TGTGCCAGCAGTTTGCTCGAAGGGACTAGCGGGTCTTTGGAGCAGTACTTC
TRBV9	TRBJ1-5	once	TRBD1	CASSPGQGGQPQHF	TGTGCCAGCAGCCCAGGACAGGGGGGTCAGCCCCAGCATTTT
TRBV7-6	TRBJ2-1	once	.	CASSLVARGGEQFF	TGTGCCAGCAGCTTAGTGGCTAGAGGCGGGGAGCAGTTCTTC
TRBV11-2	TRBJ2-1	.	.	CASSPLRGAHNEQFF	TGTGCCAGCAGCCCCCTCAGGGGGGCACACAATGAGCAGTTCTTC
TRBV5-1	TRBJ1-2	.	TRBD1	CASSQGTATNYGYTF	TGCGCCAGCAGCCAGGGGACAGCTACTAACTATGGCTACACCTTC
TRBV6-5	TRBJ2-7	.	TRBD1	CASSLQQGSYEQYF	TGTGCCAGCAGCTTACAACAGGGGTCCTACGAGCAGTACTTC
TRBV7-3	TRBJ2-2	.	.	CATKQGSNTGELFF	TGTGCCACCAAACAGGGCTCCAACACCGGGGAGCTGTTTTTT
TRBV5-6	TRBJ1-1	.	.	CASSLGRLNTEAFF	TGTGCCAGCAGCTTGGGCAGATTAAACACTGAAGCTTTCTTT
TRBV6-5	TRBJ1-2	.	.	CASSYGGRGNYGYTF	TGTGCCAGCAGTTACGGTGGGAGGGGGAACTATGGCTACACCTTC
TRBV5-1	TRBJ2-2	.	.	CASSPGDADTGELFF	TGCGCCAGCAGCCCCGGGGACGCCGACACCGGGGAGCTGTTTTTT
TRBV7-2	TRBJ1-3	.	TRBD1	CASSLPGTGGRNTIYF	TGTGCCAGCAGCTTACCCGGGACAGGGGGCAGGAACACCATATATTTT
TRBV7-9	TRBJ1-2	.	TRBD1	CASSPTGVLQYGYTF	TGTGCCAGCAGCCCCACAGGGGTTCTGCAATATGGCTACACCTTC
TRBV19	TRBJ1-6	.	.	CASSIYLRRGIDSPLHF	TGTGCCAGTAGTATCTATCTACGCAGGGGTATTGATTCACCCCTCCACTTT